This T cell receptor (beta chain) was recorded in a study of stem cell transplantation in POMP-related autoinflammatory disease. As for the study in general: The study hypothesized thymoproteasome defects skew the TRB repertoire via impaired CD8+ selection. CD8+ T cells were low and CD4+ cells naive-skewed before transplant.

PRAID combined immunodeficiency and autoinflammation. Sequencing was performed with immunoSEQ multiplex PCR; in TCRdb, only in-frame clones are kept and a portion is missing. The data contain roughly 32,000 clones, roughly 88% of them singletons. CDR1 and CDR2 from the germline V gene are ENHRY and SYGVKD. The CDR3 has 14 residues. The germline V and J ends were trimmed by 3 bases and 0 bases, with 9 bases remaining between them. The sequencing here drew on CD4+ T cells from PBMCs, taken before stem cell transplantation. This chain uses TRBV10-3 with TRBJ2-7; D is uncertain. This receptor was obtained from a human donor with POMP-related autoinflammation and immune dysregulation (PRAID). The CDR3 DNA reads as TGTGCCATCAGTGAATTTGGGGACTCCTACGAGCAGTACTTC. It translates to CAISEFGDSYEQYF.